These 3 T cell receptor beta chains were sequenced from one sample in a study of blood T cell repertoires in COVID-19. Here immunoSEQ multiplex PCR was the method, and the copy in TCRdb shows in-frame clones only, minus some. The sample records 200,000 or so clones, 70% to 85% being singletons. The sequencing sample was made of peripheral blood. All receptors come from a woman under 40 with acute or convalescent COVID-19.

This chain links TRBV6-5 with TRBJ2-7, with TRBD1 identical over 8 bases. The V gene's germline CDR1 is MNHEY and CDR2 SVGAGI. The CDR3 has 14 residues. The J segment lost 3 bases and the V segment lost 6 bases, leaving 7 bases of the junction unmatched. CDR3 protein: CASSPGTGLYEQYF. The CDR3 region has the DNA TGTGCCAGCAGCCCCGGGACAGGACTCTACGAGCAGTACTTC.

This rearrangement joins TRBV6-2 or TRBV6-3 to TRBJ2-7; TRBD2 matches at 8 bases. V trimming: 6 bases; J trimming: 6 bases; junction bases outside the gene matches: 10. Looked up from germline, CDR1 is MNHEY and CDR2 is SVGEGT. The CDR3 sequence is 14 residues long. CDR3 loop: CASSPGGVFREQYF. In nucleotides, the CDR3 is TGTGCCAGCAGCCCCGGGGGGGTTTTCCGCGAGCAGTACTTC.

This clone was seen once. This chain connects TRBV11-1 to TRBJ2-2, with D maybe TRBD1 (5 bases). Germline assignment: CDR1 SGHAT and CDR2 FQDESV (reference sequence). Trimming removed 0 bases from V and 5 bases from J, with 16 bases in between. This CDR3 spans 17 amino acids. CDR3 amino acids: CASSLAWQGDITGELFF. The CDR3 coding sequence is TGTGCCAGCAGCTTAGCGTGGCAGGGCGATATTACCGGGGAGCTGTTTTTT.